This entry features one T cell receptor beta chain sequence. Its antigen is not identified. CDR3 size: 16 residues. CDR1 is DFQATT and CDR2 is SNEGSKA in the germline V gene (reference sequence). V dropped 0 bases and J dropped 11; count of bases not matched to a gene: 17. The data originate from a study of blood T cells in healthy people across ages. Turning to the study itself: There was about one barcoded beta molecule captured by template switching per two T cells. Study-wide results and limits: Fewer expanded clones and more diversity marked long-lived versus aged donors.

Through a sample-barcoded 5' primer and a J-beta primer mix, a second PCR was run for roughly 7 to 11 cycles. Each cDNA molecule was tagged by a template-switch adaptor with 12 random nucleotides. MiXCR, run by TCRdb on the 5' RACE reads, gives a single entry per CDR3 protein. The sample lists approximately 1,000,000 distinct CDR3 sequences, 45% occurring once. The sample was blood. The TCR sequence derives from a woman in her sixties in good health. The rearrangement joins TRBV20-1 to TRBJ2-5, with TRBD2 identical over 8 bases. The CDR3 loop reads CSARDMSGSSFNEQYF. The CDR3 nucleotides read TGCAGTGCTAGAGATATGAGCGGGAGTTCGTTCAATGAGCAGTACTTC.